These T cell receptor beta chains were read from a single sample in a study of blood T cell repertoires in COVID-19. TCRdb's table, derived via immunoSEQ multiplex PCR, lists solely in-frame clones and lacks some. In the table there are 340,000 or so clones, roughly 85% of which are singletons. The sequenced sample was PBMCs or T cells enriched from blood (not recorded which). These receptors were taken from a woman aged 35 to 49 with acute COVID-19. Both conserved end residues are part of each CDR3. The size of a clone is reported for some rows only, either as once, few or many, or as a class for expanded clones.

CDR3 protein: CATRQGDTQYF
J gene: TRBJ2-3
clone size: .
V gene: TRBV24-1

CDR3 protein: CASSVRGFENTEAFF
J gene: TRBJ1-1
clone size: .
V gene: TRBV19

CDR3 protein: CASSPLGGTNEKLFF
J gene: TRBJ1-4
clone size: .
V gene: TRBV14

CDR3 protein: CASSRTADYTGELFF
J gene: TRBJ2-2
clone size: .
V gene: TRBV5-8

CDR3 protein: CASSQTGASGSYEQYF
J gene: TRBJ2-7
clone size: .
V gene: TRBV3-1/TRBV3-2

CDR3 protein: CASSLPPTRTDKNTGELFF
J gene: TRBJ2-2
clone size: medium-sized
V gene: TRBV7-9

CDR3 protein: CASSLEQGRGNTIYF
J gene: TRBJ1-3
clone size: medium-sized
V gene: TRBV7-9

CDR3 protein: CASSYFDSGGAFF
J gene: TRBJ1-1
clone size: .
V gene: TRBV6-5

CDR3 protein: CASSLVGQNTEAFF
J gene: TRBJ1-1
clone size: .
V gene: TRBV7-2

CDR3 protein: CASSPGGYEQYF
J gene: TRBJ2-7
clone size: .
V gene: TRBV14

CDR3 protein: CASSPKRPGLSLRPYLYGYTF
J gene: TRBJ1-2
clone size: few
V gene: TRBV6-6

CDR3 protein: CASSQDVAGEYNEQFF
J gene: TRBJ2-1
clone size: .
V gene: TRBV4-3

CDR3 protein: CASSLGLAPDTQYF
J gene: TRBJ2-3
clone size: .
V gene: TRBV7-2

CDR3 protein: CASSSGLLQETQYF
J gene: TRBJ2-5
clone size: .
V gene: TRBV27

CDR3 protein: CASSPLAGGPRNEQFF
J gene: TRBJ2-1
clone size: .
V gene: TRBV28

CDR3 protein: CAISEWGGNQPQHF
J gene: TRBJ1-5
clone size: .
V gene: TRBV10-3

CDR3 protein: CASSLVPENTEAFF
J gene: TRBJ1-1
clone size: once
V gene: TRBV5-1

CDR3 protein: CASSQDPGLAGFEQYF
J gene: TRBJ2-7
clone size: few
V gene: TRBV4-2

CDR3 protein: CASSRDRVEQYF
J gene: TRBJ2-7
clone size: .
V gene: TRBV7-9

CDR3 protein: CASSYGATDPYEQYF
J gene: TRBJ2-7
clone size: once
V gene: TRBV5-4

CDR3 protein: CSASGQAYQETQYF
J gene: TRBJ2-5
clone size: .
V gene: TRBV20-1

CDR3 protein: CASSPTGTEAFF
J gene: TRBJ1-1
clone size: .
V gene: TRBV5-5

CDR3 protein: CASRRTQTNYGYTF
J gene: TRBJ1-2
clone size: .
V gene: TRBV19

CDR3 protein: CASSEASGRWGETQYF
J gene: TRBJ2-5
clone size: .
V gene: TRBV6-1

CDR3 protein: CASSYDSQFNQPQHF
J gene: TRBJ1-5
clone size: .
V gene: TRBV6-2/TRBV6-3

CDR3 protein: CASTRTSEDEQYF
J gene: TRBJ2-7
clone size: .
V gene: TRBV9

CDR3 protein: CASSPGKDSPLHF
J gene: TRBJ1-6
clone size: .
V gene: TRBV3-1/TRBV3-2

CDR3 protein: CAIRGTSTDTQYF
J gene: TRBJ2-3
clone size: .
V gene: TRBV6-5